These T cell receptor beta chains were read from a single sample in a study of blood T cell repertoires in COVID-19. Libraries were prepared by immunoSEQ multiplex PCR; TCRdb keeps only in-frame clonotypes and omits some of them. The profile shows more than 7,500 clones, 86% of them singletons. Sequencing was done on a sample of peripheral blood. These receptors originate from a human donor with active COVID-19. The donor label of this sample is uncertain. Each CDR3 is given with its conserved first and last residue. A D gene is named only where the DNA matches it firmly. Some rows have no size entry. The others give once, few or many, or a class for an expanded clone.

abundance,v_gene,j_gene,d_gene,CDR3nt,CDR3aa
-,TRBV11-2,TRBJ1-1,-,TGTGCCAGCAGAACCACAGCCAGCACTGAAGCTTTCTTT,CASRTTASTEAFF
-,TRBV27,TRBJ2-2,TRBD1,TGTGCCAGCAGTTCCCGACAGGGTGGGCATGGGGAGCTGTTTTTT,CASSSRQGGHGELFF
-,TRBV6-5,TRBJ2-3,TRBD2,TGTGCCAGCACCCGCTATCGCGGGAGTGGGGATACGCAGTATTTT,CASTRYRGSGDTQYF
-,TRBV5-1,TRBJ2-1,-,TGCGCCAGCAGCAAGGACTGGCATGAGCAGTTCTTC,CASSKDWHEQFF
-,TRBV10-1,TRBJ2-2,-,TGCGCCAGCAGCCACAGGGATCGAACCACCTTAACCGGGGAGCTGTTTTTT,CASSHRDRTTLTGELFF
-,TRBV7-9,TRBJ1-5,-,TGTGCCAGCAGCCAAGCCAGGGCGAAGAATCAGCCCCAGCATTTT,CASSQARAKNQPQHF
-,TRBV30,TRBJ2-2,-,TGTGCCTGGAGTGTACGGGGAACCGGGGAGCTGTTTTTT,CAWSVRGTGELFF
-,TRBV18,TRBJ1-1,-,TGTGCCAGCTCACCGCCTGGACAGGAAGCTTTCTTT,CASSPPGQEAFF
-,TRBV7-7,TRBJ2-5,TRBD1,TGTGCTAGCAGCCTTGGGAGACAGGGGGGGCAGGAGACCCAGTACTTC,CASSLGRQGGQETQYF
-,TRBV5-1,TRBJ1-1,-,TGCGCCAGCAGCTTGGGACAGAATCGAGGAGCTTTCTTT,CASSLGQNRGAFF
once,TRBV7-9,TRBJ2-1,-,TGTGCCAGCAGCTCATACAGCACTTGGGATGAGCAGTTCTTC,CASSSYSTWDEQFF
-,TRBV29-1,TRBJ1-2,-,TGCAGCGTTATTATTAATGGCTACACCTTC,CSVIINGYTF
-,TRBV9,TRBJ2-1,-,TGTGCCAGCAGCAATACTGCCGGTGAGCAGTTCTTC,CASSNTAGEQFF
-,TRBV28,TRBJ2-7,-,TGTGCCAGCAGCCATCGGGCCTACGAGCAGTACTTC,CASSHRAYEQYF
-,TRBV7-3,TRBJ2-2,-,TGTGCCAGCAGCTTAGGAGGCACCGGGGAGCTGTTTTTT,CASSLGGTGELFF
-,TRBV4-2,TRBJ2-2,-,TGTGCCAGCAGCCAAGACCCTCGTCGGGGGAGTACCGGGGAGCTGTTTTTT,CASSQDPRRGSTGELFF
-,TRBV7-8,TRBJ1-1,-,TGTGCCAGCAGCTTATCGCGGGCCATGAACACTGAAGCTTTCTTT,CASSLSRAMNTEAFF
few,TRBV29-1,TRBJ1-1,-,TGCAGCGTGTGGGAGATCTACACTGAAGCTTTCTTT,CSVWEIYTEAFF
-,TRBV27,TRBJ2-1,-,TGTGCCAGCAGTCCCCGGCTACAGGGCGGCGATGAGCAGTTCTTC,CASSPRLQGGDEQFF
-,TRBV27,TRBJ1-6,TRBD1,TGTGCCAGCAGTCCCAGGCAGGGGGCATTCGATTCACCCCTCCACTTT,CASSPRQGAFDSPLHF
-,TRBV6-1,TRBJ2-6,-,TGTGCCAGCAGTGAAGAAGGGGGATCTGGGGCCAACGTCCTGACTTTC,CASSEEGGSGANVLTF
-,TRBV5-1,TRBJ2-7,-,TGCGCCAGCAGCTCCAGAGGAGACAGGGTAGGAGGGTACGAGCAGTACTTC,CASSSRGDRVGGYEQYF
-,TRBV5-4,TRBJ1-3,TRBD1,TGTGCCAGCAGCTTGTTTGGGACAGTACCCTCTGGAAACACCATATATTTT,CASSLFGTVPSGNTIYF
-,TRBV7-9,TRBJ2-2,-,TGTGCCAGCAGCTTAAGGAGGGAGAACACCGGGGAGCTGTTTTTT,CASSLRRENTGELFF
few,TRBV10-3,TRBJ2-7,TRBD2,TGTGCCATCAGTCACGGAGGGGTTAGCGGGGAAAGCTACGAGCAGTACTTC,CAISHGGVSGESYEQYF
once,TRBV9,TRBJ2-1,TRBD2,TGTGCCAGCAGCGGCATAGCGGGAGTTTTTGCTGAGCAGTTCTTC,CASSGIAGVFAEQFF
-,TRBV5-1,TRBJ2-3,-,TGCGCCAGCAGCTTGAGGGCCAGGGAGAGGGCGGGAAGCACAGATACGCAGTATTTT,CASSLRARERAGSTDTQYF
-,TRBV6-2/TRBV6-3,TRBJ2-2,-,TGTGCCAGCAGTTACCCCCCTAGCGAGAACACCGGGGAGCTGTTTTTT,CASSYPPSENTGELFF
few,TRBV6-4,TRBJ2-6,-,TGTGCCAGCAGTGAGGGCGCCGGGGCCAACGTCCTGACTTTC,CASSEGAGANVLTF
once,TRBV24-1,TRBJ2-5,-,TGTGCCACCTCCGACGGGGGTCGAGAGACCCAGTACTTC,CATSDGGRETQYF
-,TRBV9,TRBJ2-5,-,TGTGCCAGCAGCGTAGCGAGGGGGTTCCAAGAGACCCAGTACTTC,CASSVARGFQETQYF
-,TRBV29-1,TRBJ2-3,-,TGCAGCGTTGAAGGAAGGGGCGGTGCCCCAGATACGCAGTATTTT,CSVEGRGGAPDTQYF
-,TRBV6-4,TRBJ1-2,TRBD1,TGTGCCAGCAGTCCCGGGACAGAACCCTATGGCTACACCTTC,CASSPGTEPYGYTF
-,TRBV5-6,TRBJ1-2,TRBD1,TGTGCCAGCAGCTTGGGGGGACAGAACTATGGCTACACCTTC,CASSLGGQNYGYTF
-,TRBV2,TRBJ2-7,-,TGTGCCAGCAGTGAGGGGCGTGGGGGGATACCCTACGAGCAGTACTTC,CASSEGRGGIPYEQYF
-,TRBV12-5,TRBJ2-3,-,TGTGCTAGTGGTGGGGACCGGGACACTAGCACAGATACGCAGTATTTT,CASGGDRDTSTDTQYF
-,TRBV6-5,TRBJ1-1,-,TGTGCCAGCAGTCCAAGGGGAGGGGGTGGCACTGAAGCTTTCTTT,CASSPRGGGGTEAFF
-,TRBV2,TRBJ1-4,TRBD1,TGTGCCAGCCGATGGGACAGAAGGAATGAAAAACTGTTTTTT,CASRWDRRNEKLFF
few,TRBV19,TRBJ1-6,TRBD1,TGTGCCAGTAGTCCCAGACCAGGACAGGCCCAAGTGAATTCACCCCTCCACTTT,CASSPRPGQAQVNSPLHF
once,TRBV29-1,TRBJ1-1,-,TGCAGCGTTGTCAGGGTCCTTAACACTGAAGCTTTCTTT,CSVVRVLNTEAFF
-,TRBV12-3/TRBV12-4,TRBJ2-3,-,TGTGCCAGCAGTGAGTCTGATACGCAGTATTTT,CASSESDTQYF
-,TRBV4-1,TRBJ1-1,TRBD1,TGCGCCAGCAGCCAGGCCGGATGGGACAGCACTGAAGCTTTCTTT,CASSQAGWDSTEAFF
few,TRBV19,TRBJ2-7,-,TGTGCCAGCCGGGACAACCCCTACGAGCAGTACTTC,CASRDNPYEQYF
-,TRBV5-4,TRBJ1-1,TRBD1,TGTGCCAGCAGCTTAGCAGGGGGCTGGAACACTGAAGCTTTCTTT,CASSLAGGWNTEAFF
once,TRBV7-7,TRBJ2-5,TRBD1,TGTGCTAGCAGCCGGCGGACAGGTCCGGAGGAGACCCAGTACTTC,CASSRRTGPEETQYF
-,TRBV7-8,TRBJ2-3,TRBD1,TGTGCCAGCAGCCCACAGGGGGCTGGCACAGATACGCAGTATTTT,CASSPQGAGTDTQYF
-,TRBV7-3,TRBJ2-1,TRBD1,TGTGCCAGCAGCTTAACGTTCGGGACAGGGCCCTACAATGAGCAGTTCTTC,CASSLTFGTGPYNEQFF
-,TRBV28,TRBJ2-2,TRBD1,TGTGCCAGCACCCTATTCGCAGGGGGCGTGGAAGTCGGGGAGCTGTTTTTT,CASTLFAGGVEVGELFF
few,TRBV15,TRBJ1-6,-,TGTGCCACCAGCAGACAGGGAAATAATTCACCCCTCCACTTT,CATSRQGNNSPLHF
-,TRBV19,TRBJ1-4,-,TGTGCCAGTAGTGTCACGGCAACTAATGAAAAACTGTTTTTT,CASSVTATNEKLFF
-,TRBV12-3/TRBV12-4,TRBJ2-3,-,TGTGCCACCTCAAGACTTAGCACAGATACGCAGTATTTT,CATSRLSTDTQYF
-,TRBV7-2,TRBJ2-3,TRBD2,TGTGCCAGCAGCTTACCTACCAAGGGGCCGGGAGGTCCAGATACGCAGTATTTT,CASSLPTKGPGGPDTQYF
-,TRBV4-3,TRBJ1-5,TRBD1,TGCGCCAGCAGCCGAGACGTGACAGGGAACAATCAGCCCCAGCATTTT,CASSRDVTGNNQPQHF
-,TRBV6-5,TRBJ2-7,TRBD1,TGTGCCAGCAGTCCCCCCGGGACAGGGGACGAGCAGTACTTC,CASSPPGTGDEQYF
-,TRBV4-2,TRBJ2-3,TRBD2,TGTGCCAGCAGCGAAGGGACTAGCGATTCCCCGGCTACGCAGTATTTT,CASSEGTSDSPATQYF
-,TRBV5-1,TRBJ2-3,-,TGCGCCAGCAGGGGCGAAACAGATACGCAGTATTTT,CASRGETDTQYF
few,TRBV28,TRBJ2-3,-,TGTGCCAGCAGTGCCCCGACTAGAGATACGCAGTATTTT,CASSAPTRDTQYF
-,TRBV4-1,TRBJ1-1,TRBD1,TGCGCCAGCAGCCAAGGTGGGACAGTTGAAGCTTTCTTT,CASSQGGTVEAFF
once,TRBV5-1,TRBJ1-3,-,TGCGCCAGCAGCCCGTTACCATTCTCTGCCGGAGCAGATACTCAGCGAATTCCTGGAAACACCATATATTTT,CASSPLPFSAGADTQRIPGNTIYF
-,TRBV9,TRBJ1-3,-,TGTGCCAGCACCGCCTCAGCAGGAGGCTCTGGAAACACCATATATTTT,CASTASAGGSGNTIYF